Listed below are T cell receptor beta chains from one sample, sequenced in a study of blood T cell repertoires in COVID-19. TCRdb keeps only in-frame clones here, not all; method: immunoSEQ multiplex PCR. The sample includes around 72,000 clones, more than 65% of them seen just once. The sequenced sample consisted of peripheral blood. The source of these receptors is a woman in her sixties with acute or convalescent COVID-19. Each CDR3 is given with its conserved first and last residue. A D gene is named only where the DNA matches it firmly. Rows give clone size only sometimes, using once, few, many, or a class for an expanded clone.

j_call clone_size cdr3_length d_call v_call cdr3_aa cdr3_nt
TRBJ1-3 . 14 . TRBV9 CASSVGSSGNTIYF TGTGCCAGCAGCGTAGGCAGCTCTGGAAACACCATATATTTT
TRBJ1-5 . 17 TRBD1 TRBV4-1 CASSQTSTGDADQPQHF TGCGCCAGCAGCCAAACCTCCACAGGGGACGCGGATCAGCCCCAGCATTTT
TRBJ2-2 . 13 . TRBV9 CASSVVGYGELFF TGTGCCAGCAGCGTAGTCGGGTACGGGGAGCTGTTTTTT
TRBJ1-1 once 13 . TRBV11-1 CASSLTGNTEAFF TGTGCCAGCAGCTTAACAGGGAACACTGAAGCTTTCTTT
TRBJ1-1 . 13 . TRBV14 CASSQTVDSKAFF TGTGCCAGCAGCCAAACCGTGGACAGCAAAGCTTTCTTT
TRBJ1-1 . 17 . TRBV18 CASSPRTGDSKGTEAFF TGTGCCAGCTCACCACGAACCGGCGACTCTAAAGGCACTGAAGCTTTCTTT
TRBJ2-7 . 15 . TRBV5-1 CASSLEGTGAYEQYF TGCGCCAGCAGCTTGGAAGGGACTGGAGCCTACGAGCAGTACTTC
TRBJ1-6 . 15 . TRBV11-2 CASSLEPGYNSPLHF TGTGCCAGCAGCTTAGAACCAGGGTACAATTCACCCCTCCACTTT
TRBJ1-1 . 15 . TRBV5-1 CASSLSVVMNTEAFF TGCGCCAGCAGCTTGTCCGTCGTAATGAACACTGAAGCTTTCTTT
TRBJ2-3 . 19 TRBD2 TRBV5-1 CASSLYPGTSGGAQDTQYF TGCGCCAGCAGCTTGTACCCCGGGACTAGCGGGGGGGCCCAAGATACGCAGTATTTT
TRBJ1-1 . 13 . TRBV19 CASSIGGLGEAFF TGTGCCAGTAGTATAGGCGGGCTCGGTGAAGCTTTCTTT
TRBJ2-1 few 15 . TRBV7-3 CASSSKGGSYNEQFF TGTGCCAGCAGCTCAAAGGGGGGGTCCTACAATGAGCAGTTCTTC
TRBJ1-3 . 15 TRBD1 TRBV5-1 CASSLAGQSGNTIYF TGCGCCAGCAGCTTGGCGGGACAGTCTGGAAACACCATATATTTT
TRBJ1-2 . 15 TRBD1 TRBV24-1 CATSDPGTGMRGYTF TGTGCCACCAGTGACCCCGGGACAGGGATGCGTGGCTACACCTTC
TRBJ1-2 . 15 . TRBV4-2 CASSQESRDPYGYTF TGTGCCAGCAGCCAAGAATCGCGGGATCCCTATGGCTACACCTTC
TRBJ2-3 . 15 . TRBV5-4 CASSFSGASTDTQYF TGTGCCAGCAGCTTCTCTGGGGCAAGCACAGATACGCAGTATTTT
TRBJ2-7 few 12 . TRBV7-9 CASSLRSYEQYF TGTGCCAGCAGCTTACGCTCCTACGAGCAGTACTTC
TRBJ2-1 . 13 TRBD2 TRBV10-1 CASSAGGGGEQFF TGCGCCAGCAGTGCGGGGGGGGGTGGTGAGCAGTTCTTC
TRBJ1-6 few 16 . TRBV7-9 CASSTGHGVYNSPLHF TGTGCCAGCAGCACAGGACACGGCGTCTATAATTCACCCCTCCACTTT
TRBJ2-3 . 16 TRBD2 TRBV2 CASSVLSGAATDTQYF TGTGCCAGCAGTGTCCTCAGCGGGGCCGCAACAGATACGCAGTATTTT
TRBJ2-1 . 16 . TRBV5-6 CASSPNGGAGHNEQFF TGTGCCAGCAGCCCTAACGGCGGGGCCGGGCACAATGAGCAGTTCTTC
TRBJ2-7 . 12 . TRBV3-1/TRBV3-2 CASSQEGLEQYF TGTGCCAGCAGCCAAGAGGGCCTCGAGCAGTACTTC
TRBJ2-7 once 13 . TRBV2 CASSDPTGREQYF TGTGCCAGCAGTGACCCTACAGGGCGCGAGCAGTACTTC
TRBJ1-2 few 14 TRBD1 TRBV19 CASTSPDRPWGYTF TGTGCCAGTACCTCCCCGGACAGGCCTTGGGGCTACACCTTC
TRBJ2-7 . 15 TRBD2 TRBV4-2 CASSQGSGGSYEQYF TGTGCCAGCAGCCAAGGCAGCGGGGGGTCCTACGAGCAGTACTTC
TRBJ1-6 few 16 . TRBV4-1 CASSQERSRAGSPLHF TGCGCCAGCAGCCAAGAGAGGTCCAGGGCCGGTTCACCCCTCCACTTT
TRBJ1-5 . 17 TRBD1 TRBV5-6 CASSLTIGTGGSQPQHF TGTGCCAGCAGCTTGACCATAGGGACAGGGGGGAGCCAGCCCCAGCATTTT
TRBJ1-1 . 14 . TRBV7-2 CASRRQMGETEAFF TGTGCCAGCAGGAGACAAATGGGAGAAACTGAAGCTTTCTTT
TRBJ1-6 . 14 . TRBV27 CASRPDSYNSPLHF TGTGCCAGCAGGCCGGACAGCTATAATTCACCCCTCCACTTT
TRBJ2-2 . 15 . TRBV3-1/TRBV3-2 CASSQGLRGTGELFF TGTGCCAGCAGCCAGGGGTTAAGGGGCACCGGGGAGCTGTTTTTT
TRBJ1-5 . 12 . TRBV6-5 CASNQSNQPQHF TGTGCCAGCAATCAGAGCAATCAGCCCCAGCATTTT
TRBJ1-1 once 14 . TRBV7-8 CASSPGLVNTEAFF TGTGCCAGCAGCCCGGGACTGGTGAACACTGAAGCTTTCTTT
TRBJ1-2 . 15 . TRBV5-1 CASSLLAGHDYGYTF TGCGCCAGCAGCTTGTTGGCAGGGCACGACTATGGCTACACCTTC
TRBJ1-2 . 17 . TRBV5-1 CASSFGRDKASLGGYTF TGCGCCAGCAGCTTTGGCCGGGACAAGGCCTCCCTGGGGGGCTACACCTTC
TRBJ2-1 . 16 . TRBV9 CASSVGLGGSYNEQFF TGTGCCAGCAGCGTAGGGCTCGGGGGTTCCTACAATGAGCAGTTCTTC
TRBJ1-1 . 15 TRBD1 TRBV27 CASSLGQGRNTEAFF TGTGCCAGCAGTCTGGGACAGGGCAGAAACACTGAAGCTTTCTTT
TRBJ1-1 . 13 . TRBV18 CASSQNMNTEAFF TGTGCCAGCTCCCAGAACATGAACACTGAAGCTTTCTTT
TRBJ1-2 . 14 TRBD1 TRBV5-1 CASSFQGAQYGYTF TGCGCCAGCAGCTTTCAGGGGGCGCAGTATGGCTACACCTTC
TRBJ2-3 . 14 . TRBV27 CASSSVDSTDTQYF TGTGCCAGCAGCTCCGTGGACAGTACAGATACGCAGTATTTT
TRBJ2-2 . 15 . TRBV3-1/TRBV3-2 CASRLGVQNTGELFF TGTGCCAGCAGGTTGGGAGTACAAAACACCGGGGAGCTGTTTTTT
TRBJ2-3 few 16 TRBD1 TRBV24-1 CATSGTGTGSPDTQYF TGTGCCACCAGTGGTACCGGGACAGGGTCGCCAGATACGCAGTATTTT
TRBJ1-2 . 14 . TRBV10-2 CASSEVRSNYGYTF TGCGCCAGCAGTGAGGTGAGGTCTAACTATGGCTACACCTTC
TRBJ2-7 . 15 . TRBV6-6 CASSQPSGGSYEQYF TGTGCCAGCAGTCAACCTTCCGGGGGATCCTACGAGCAGTACTTC
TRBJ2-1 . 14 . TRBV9 CASSVAGSHNEQFF TGTGCCAGCAGCGTAGCCGGTAGCCACAATGAGCAGTTCTTC
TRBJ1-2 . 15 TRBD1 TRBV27 CASGPGTGTNYGYTF TGTGCCAGCGGACCCGGGACAGGGACCAACTATGGCTACACCTTC
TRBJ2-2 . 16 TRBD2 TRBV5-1 CASRSGEGMNTGELFF TGCGCCAGCAGGTCCGGGGAGGGCATGAACACCGGGGAGCTGTTTTTT
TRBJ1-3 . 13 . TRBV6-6 CASTTPTGNTIYF TGTGCCAGCACCACACCCACTGGAAACACCATATATTTT